What follows are 10 T cell receptor beta chains derived from one specimen sequenced in a study of beta chain features in type 1 diabetes. Isolated RNA was reverse transcribed in full, so expressed TCRB transcripts were sequenced. Assay used: immunoSEQ multiplex PCR; TCRdb lists only in-frame clones, some missing. The repertoire consists of about 150,000 clones, with 11% occurring once and the leading ten covering around 2%. Sample: central memory CD4+ T cells from blood. These receptors were obtained from a young man in good health.

The chain links TRBV2 to TRBJ1-2; possible D gene TRBD1, 5 bases. Germline values: CDR1 SNHLY, CDR2 FYNNEI. V was pared by 6 bases and J by 8 bases, with 16 bases between. The CDR3 contains 13 residues. The CDR3 here is CASRPQGVGGYTF. CDR3 bases: TGTGCCAGCAGGCCTCAGGGCGTTGGAGGCTACACCTTC.

V and J are TRBV10-3 and TRBJ2-3; D remains unclear. Germline lookup yields CDR1 ENHRY and CDR2 SYGVKD. V dropped 10 bases and J dropped 1 base, with 9 bases sitting between them. CDR3 length: 12 amino acids. Here the CDR3 reads CASRQGTDTQYF. DNA of the CDR3: TGTGCCAGCAGGCAGGGCACAGATACGCAGTATTTT.

As to this clone: This CDR3 is also generated by other DNA sequences in the sample. The chain combines TRBV5-1 with TRBJ2-7; D not certain. CDR3 length: 14 residues. Germline V lookup: CDR1 SGHRS, CDR2 YFSETQ. V dropped 0 bases and J dropped 4 bases, with 11 bases sitting between them. The DNA of the CDR3 is TGCGCCAGCAGCTTGGGGGATAATAGGTACGAGCAGTACTTC. Protein product: CASSLGDNRYEQYF.

The rearrangement joins TRBV30 to TRBJ2-2, with no clear D. Deletions cut 1 base from V and 6 bases from J, with 9 bases between. The CDR3 sequence is 13 residues long. CDR1 GTSNPN and CDR2 SVGIG come from the germline V gene (reference sequence). The CDR3 loop is CAWSEDGSGELFF. Written as DNA, the CDR3 is TGTGCCTGGAGTGAGGACGGATCCGGGGAGCTGTTTTTT.

This clone was seen only a few times. J is TRBJ2-7 and V is TRBV2; D remains unclear. This CDR3 contains 12 residues. Germline CDR1 SNHLY, CDR2 FYNNEI. The V end lost 5 bases, the J end lost 2 bases, and 7 bases lay between the germline ends. CDR3 DNA sequence: TGTGCCAGCAGTCTAGGAGCCTACGAGCAGTACTTC. It is translated as CASSLGAYEQYF.

The V call is TRBV9, the J call TRBJ2-7; D gene ambiguous. The CDR3 consists of 15 residues. CDR1 is SGDLS, CDR2 YYNGEE, per germline. The V gene lost 0 bases and the J gene lost 0 bases, with 10 bases spanning the gap. CDR3 coding DNA: TGTGCCAGCAGCGTAGACCCAGGTTACTCCTACGAGCAGTACTTC. It translates to CASSVDPGYSYEQYF.

Many counts were recorded for this clone. V and J are TRBV5-4 and TRBJ1-2; the D is unclear. The CDR3 length is 12 residues. V shed 0 bases and J shed 0 bases, with 0 bases lying between them. The germline gives CDR1 SGHNT, CDR2 YYREEE (reference sequence). The CDR3 spells CASSLANYGYTF. CDR3 in DNA: TGTGCCAGCAGCTTGGCTAACTATGGCTACACCTTC.

The rearrangement uses TRBV10-3 and TRBJ2-1, with no clear D. Trimming stripped 6 bases from V and 6 bases from J, with 15 bases between. The CDR3 runs 14 residues. CDR1 and CDR2 (germline): ENHRY, SYGVKD. The CDR3 nucleotides read TGTGCCATCAGGTCGGCCGGGCAGACCAATGAGCAGTTCTTC. The encoded protein is CAIRSAGQTNEQFF.

The V gene is TRBV28, the J gene TRBJ2-5; D perhaps matches TRBD1 (6 bases). The CDR3 is made up of 16 amino acids. Trimming cost V 0 bases and J 5 bases, with 16 bases left between them. Germline V gene data show CDR1 as MDHEN and CDR2 as SYDVKM. CDR3: CASSLWSQGLGETQYF. The CDR3 DNA is TGTGCCAGCAGTTTATGGAGTCAGGGGTTAGGGGAGACCCAGTACTTC.

In its sample, this clone was seen a few times. The chain uses TRBV11-2 and TRBJ2-7; possibly TRBD2 for D (5 bases). V was trimmed by 1 base and J by 3 bases, leaving 10 bases between them. From germline, CDR1 is SGHAT and CDR2 FQNNGV. The CDR3 covers 14 residues. The CDR3 reads CASSLVAGGYEQYF. CDR3 DNA: TGTGCCAGCAGCTTAGTGGCAGGAGGCTACGAGCAGTACTTC.